The clone carrying this T cell receptor (beta chain) qualifies as medium-sized (0.01 to 0.1%). The antigen is undetermined. The data were obtained in a study of cytomegalovirus exposure and HLA in healthy donors. As for the study in general: When 350 to 400 donors were genotyped, roughly four fifths of them were found to fall in the Caucasian-associated ancestry cluster.

Germline V gene lookup returns CDR1 MRHNA and CDR2 SNTAGT. This CDR3 has 15 amino acids. Unmatched junction bases numbered 4, after V lost 3 bases and J lost 4 bases. The PCR used 60 Vbeta and 13 Jbeta primers. TCRdb's copy holds only in-frame clones and misses some; the assay was immunoSEQ multiplex PCR. Here the sample spans roughly 67,000 clones, approximately 78% being singletons. Whole-study findings and limits: The CMV antigen specificity of three CMV-associated chains was confirmed through in vitro analysis. A missense variant in DCLRE1C was later tied to TCR beta V- and J-gene trimming. Around 160 TCR beta chains were listed as cytomegalovirus-associated.

The sequence came from a woman between 25 and 40 years old in good health and CMV-seronegative. This chain uses TRBV6-4 with TRBJ2-2; the match to TRBD2 covers 8 bases. Material for sequencing was PBMCs. CDR3 protein: CASSESGGGTGELFF. The DNA of the CDR3 is TGTGCCAGCAGTGAAAGCGGGGGTGGCACCGGGGAGCTGTTTTTT.